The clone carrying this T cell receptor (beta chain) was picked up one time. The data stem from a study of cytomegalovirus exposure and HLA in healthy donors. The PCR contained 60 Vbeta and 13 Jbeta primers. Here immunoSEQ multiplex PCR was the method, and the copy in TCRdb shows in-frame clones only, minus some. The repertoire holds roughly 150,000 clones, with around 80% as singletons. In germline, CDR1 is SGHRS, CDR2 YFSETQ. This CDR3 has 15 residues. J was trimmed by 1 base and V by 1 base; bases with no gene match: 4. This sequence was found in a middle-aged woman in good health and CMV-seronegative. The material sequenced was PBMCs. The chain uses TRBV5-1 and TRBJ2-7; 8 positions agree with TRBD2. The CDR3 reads CASSLNVAGSYEQYF. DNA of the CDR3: TGCGCCAGCAGCTTGAACGTAGCGGGGTCCTACGAGCAGTACTTC. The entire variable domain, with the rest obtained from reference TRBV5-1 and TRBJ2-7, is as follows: KAGVTQTPRYLIKTRGQQVTLSCSPISGHRSVSWYQQTPGQGLQFLFEYFSETQRNKGNFPGRFSGRQFSNSRSEMNVSTLELGDSALYLCASSLNVAGSYEQYFGPGTRLTVT.